These 8 T cell receptor beta chains were all obtained from the same sample, sequenced in a study of blood T cell repertoires in COVID-19. The repertoire was sequenced with immunoSEQ multiplex PCR; TCRdb's copy has only in-frame clones and lacks some. The sample lists 490,000 or so clones; roughly 90% were seen once. The sample was PBMCs or T cells enriched from blood (not recorded which). The origin of the receptors is a woman aged 40-49 years who had recovered from COVID-19.

The chain links TRBV3-1 (or the pseudogene TRBV3-2) to TRBJ1-1; no reliable D call. Deletions cut 0 bases from V and 0 bases from J, with 5 bases between. The CDR3 spans 14 residues. Per germline, CDR1 LGHDT and CDR2 YNNKEL (reference sequence). This chain's CDR3 is CASSQEAMNTEAFF. DNA of the CDR3: TGTGCCAGCAGCCAAGAAGCCATGAACACTGAAGCTTTCTTT.

The chain links TRBV6-5 to TRBJ2-2, with TRBD2 as a possible D gene (5 bases). The V gene's germline CDR1 is MNHEY and CDR2 SVGAGI. This CDR3 region has 14 residues. V dropped 2 bases and J dropped 7 bases, with 11 bases sitting between them. CDR3 DNA: TGTGCCAGCAGTTACGGACTCGGTGACGGGGAGCTGTTTTTT. Translation: CASSYGLGDGELFF.

The chain links TRBV7-9 to TRBJ1-2; the match to TRBD1 covers 7 bases. The CDR3 sequence is 16 residues long. Losses at the gene ends were 5 bases for V and 8 bases for J; bases not matched to a gene: 17. CDR1 is SEHNR and CDR2 is FQNEAQ in the germline V gene (reference sequence). CDR3 region: CASSPGQSRAGAGYTF. As DNA, the CDR3 is TGTGCCAGCAGCCCGGGACAGTCCCGCGCAGGGGCGGGCTACACCTTC.

This chain joins TRBV19 and TRBJ1-2, with D uncertain. This CDR3 is built from 14 residues. Germline values: CDR1 LNHDA, CDR2 SQIVND (reference sequence). The V gene lost 5 bases and the J gene lost 2 bases, with 12 bases spanning the gap. CDR3 region: CASSAVGGNYGYTF. The CDR3 coding sequence is TGTGCCAGTAGTGCCGTGGGCGGGAACTATGGCTACACCTTC.

In regard to this clone: The same CDR3 can be traced to other DNA sequences in this sample. V and J are TRBV11-2 and TRBJ2-1; 10 nucleotides align to TRBD2. This CDR3 has 15 amino acids. Per the germline V gene, CDR1 is SGHAT and CDR2 is FQNNGV. With V trimmed by 3 bases and J by 4 bases, 3 bases remained unmatched. CDR3 bases: TGTGCCAGCAGCTTGCTAGCGGGAGTATACAATGAGCAGTTCTTC. This codes for CASSLLAGVYNEQFF.

This clone was seen more than once but under ten times. The rearrangement links TRBV11-2 to TRBJ1-1; D not resolved. Trimming removed 5 bases from V and 5 bases from J, with 6 bases in between. The CDR3 runs to 11 residues. Germline V lookup: CDR1 SGHAT, CDR2 FQNNGV. The CDR3: CASSRLTEAFF. DNA of the CDR3: TGTGCCAGCAGCCGACTGACTGAAGCTTTCTTT.

The chain is built from TRBV4-1 and TRBJ1-5, with D tentatively TRBD1 (5 bases). Trimming left V 0 bases short and J 2 bases short, with 23 bases between. The CDR3 is 20 residues long. Germline V gene data show CDR1 as MGHRA and CDR2 as YSYEKL. In nucleotides, the CDR3 is TGCGCCAGCAGCCAAGATATGCCATTAGGGGACGGCGGGGGCAATCAGCCCCAGCATTTT. Its translation: CASSQDMPLGDGGGNQPQHF.

The count of this clone is one. The chain carries TRBV13 and TRBJ2-1; 9 bases map to TRBD2. Germline V gene lookup returns CDR1 PRHDT and CDR2 FYEKMQ (reference sequence). V lost 4 bases, J lost 5 bases, and 6 bases stayed unmatched. There are 15 residues in the CDR3. The CDR3 DNA sequence: TGTGCCAGCAGCTCCCTAGCGGGATCGAACAATGAGCAGTTCTTC. Its protein is CASSSLAGSNNEQFF.